These T cell receptor beta chains were read from a single sample in a study of shared clonotypes between healthy human individuals. Profiled with immunoSEQ multiplex PCR; TCRdb holds only in-frame clones, not every one. The data hold under 2,500,000 clones, with around 95% observed a single time. The specimen was naive CD4+ T cells sorted from blood. These receptors were taken from a man between 18 and 35 years old in good health. The CDR3 runs from the conserved cysteine through the conserved F or W.

TRBV10-2	TRBJ2-1	CASSDTRREPRNEQFF
TRBV30	TRBJ2-1	CAEGGSLVEQFF
TRBV30	TRBJ2-1	CAWGLTVAGKDNEQFF
TRBV7-9	TRBJ2-3	CASSLVLGLDTQYF
TRBV10-1	TRBJ1-4	CASSEDGRNEKLFF
TRBV30	TRBJ1-1	CAWSLGNAEAFF
TRBV11-2	TRBJ2-1	CASSFSFPPEEQFF
TRBV16	TRBJ2-1	CASSQFDAYNEQFF
TRBV7-9	TRBJ2-4	CASSLEGQLAKNIQYF
TRBV6-1	TRBJ1-5	CASSPKRGSNQPQHF
TRBV6-1	TRBJ2-7	CASSPRVGSLDEQYF
TRBV2	TRBJ1-1	CASLTYRGNTEAFF
TRBV10-3	TRBJ1-2	CAIRGTGDYGYTF
TRBV18	TRBJ1-1	CASSPEDRTETEAFF
TRBV2	TRBJ1-4	CASTSDSHNEKLFF
TRBV7-2	TRBJ2-7	CASSLGQTTYEQYF
TRBV5-4	TRBJ2-5	CASSAQGAETQYF
TRBV6-5	TRBJ2-5	CASSYSVQGLETQYF
TRBV11-2	TRBJ2-7	CASSVSGRAVSEQYF
TRBV9	TRBJ2-5	CASSVGAVIQETQYF
TRBV15	TRBJ2-7	CATSRDSWDGYVEQYF
TRBV5-1	TRBJ2-2	CASSPGAGVYTGELFF
TRBV6-1	TRBJ2-7	CASSEAPRGVYEQYF
TRBV9	TRBJ2-5	CASSAGTVQETQYF
TRBV28	TRBJ1-5	CASGGREVGNQPQHF
TRBV6-6	TRBJ1-2	CASSYSDGYTF
TRBV7-9	TRBJ2-5	CASSLGVASARETQYF
TRBV6-5	TRBJ2-7	CASRSGQGPLGQYF
TRBV7-9	TRBJ1-2	CASSLKGGHGYTF
TRBV7-2	TRBJ2-7	CASSTRTVQYF
TRBV9	TRBJ2-5	CASSVNPTSGRGETQYF
TRBV18	TRBJ1-5	CASSPQGQTNQPQHF
TRBV19	TRBJ2-7	CASSLNLSWGKGSEQYF
TRBV29-1	TRBJ2-5	CSVEKGQGSGETQYF
TRBV7-8	TRBJ2-7	CASSFVLGTYEQYF
TRBV28	TRBJ2-7	CASSFGLVLWTEVSYEQYF
TRBV5-4	TRBJ1-2	CASSLVHSYGYTF
TRBV4-2	TRBJ2-1	CASSQEESGGIISYNEQFF
TRBV19	TRBJ1-1	CASSTGQWGHTEAFF
TRBV28	TRBJ1-1	CASSLGAEAFF
TRBV7-2	TRBJ2-7	CASSLAGTVYEQYF
TRBV5-4	TRBJ2-5	CATSGTGEAKETQYF
TRBV11-3	TRBJ1-5	CASSLTRNQPQHF
TRBV25-1	TRBJ2-7	CASSEYLRGYEQYF
TRBV2	TRBJ2-5	CASSGQIQETQYF
TRBV9	TRBJ2-7	CASSVGGRGYEQYF
TRBV6-1	TRBJ1-3	CAIQRLGPGNTIYF
TRBV7-2	TRBJ2-1	CASSPTPDHEQFF
TRBV30	TRBJ1-2	CAWAGTGVVYTF
TRBV5-6	TRBJ2-7	CASSSGTSGSYEQYF
TRBV11-2	TRBJ2-3	CASSLIGPRTGAPDTQYF
TRBV9	TRBJ2-3	CASSASGGIALGTDTQYF
TRBV5-1	TRBJ2-7	CASSELISYEQYF
TRBV5-1	TRBJ1-2	CASSFSFGPDGGYTF
TRBV7-8	TRBJ1-5	CASSLTDQPQHF
TRBV7-8	TRBJ1-4	CASSLPLREMGEKLFF